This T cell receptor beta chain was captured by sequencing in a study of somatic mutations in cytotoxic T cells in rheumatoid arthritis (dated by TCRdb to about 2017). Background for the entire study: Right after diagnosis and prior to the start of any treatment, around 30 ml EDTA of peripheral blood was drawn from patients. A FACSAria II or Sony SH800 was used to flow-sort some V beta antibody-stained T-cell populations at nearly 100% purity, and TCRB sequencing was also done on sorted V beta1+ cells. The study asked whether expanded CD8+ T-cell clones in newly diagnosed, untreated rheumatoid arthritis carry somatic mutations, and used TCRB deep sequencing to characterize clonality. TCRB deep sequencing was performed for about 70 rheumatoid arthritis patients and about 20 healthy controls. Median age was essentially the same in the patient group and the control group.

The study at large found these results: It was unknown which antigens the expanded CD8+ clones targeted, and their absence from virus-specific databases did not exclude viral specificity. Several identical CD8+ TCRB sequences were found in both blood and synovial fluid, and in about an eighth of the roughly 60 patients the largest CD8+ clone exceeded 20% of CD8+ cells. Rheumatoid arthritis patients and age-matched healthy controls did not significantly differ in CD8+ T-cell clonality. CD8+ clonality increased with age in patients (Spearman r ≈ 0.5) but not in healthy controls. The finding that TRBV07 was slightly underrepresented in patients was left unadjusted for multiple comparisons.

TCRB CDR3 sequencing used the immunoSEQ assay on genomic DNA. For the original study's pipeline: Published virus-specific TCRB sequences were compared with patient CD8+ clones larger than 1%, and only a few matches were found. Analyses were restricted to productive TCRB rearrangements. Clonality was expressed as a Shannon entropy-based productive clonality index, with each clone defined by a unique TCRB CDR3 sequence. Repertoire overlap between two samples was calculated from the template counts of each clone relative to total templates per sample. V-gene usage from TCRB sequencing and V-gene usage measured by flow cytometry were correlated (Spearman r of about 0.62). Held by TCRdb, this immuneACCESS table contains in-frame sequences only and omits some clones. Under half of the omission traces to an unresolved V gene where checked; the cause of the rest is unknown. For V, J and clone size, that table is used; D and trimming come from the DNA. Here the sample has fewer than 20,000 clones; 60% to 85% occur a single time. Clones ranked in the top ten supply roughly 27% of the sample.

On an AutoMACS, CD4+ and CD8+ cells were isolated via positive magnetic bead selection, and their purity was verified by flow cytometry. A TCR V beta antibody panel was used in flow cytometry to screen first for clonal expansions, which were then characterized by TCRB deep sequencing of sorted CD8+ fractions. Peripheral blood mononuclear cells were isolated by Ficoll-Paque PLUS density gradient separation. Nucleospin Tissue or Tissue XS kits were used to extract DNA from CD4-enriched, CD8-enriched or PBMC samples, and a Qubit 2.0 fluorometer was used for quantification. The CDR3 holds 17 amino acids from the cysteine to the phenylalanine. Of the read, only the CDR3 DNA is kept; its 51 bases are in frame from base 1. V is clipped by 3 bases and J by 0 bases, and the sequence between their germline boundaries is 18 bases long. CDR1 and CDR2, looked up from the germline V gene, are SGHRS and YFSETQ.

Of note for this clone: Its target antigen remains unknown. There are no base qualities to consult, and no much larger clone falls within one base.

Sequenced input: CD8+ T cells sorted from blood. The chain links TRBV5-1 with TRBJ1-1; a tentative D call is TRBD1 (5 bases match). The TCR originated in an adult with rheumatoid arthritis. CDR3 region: CASSSLGAGSLNTEAFF. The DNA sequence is TGCGCCAGCAGCTCATTAGGGGCCGGAAGCTTGAACACTGAAGCTTTCTTT.